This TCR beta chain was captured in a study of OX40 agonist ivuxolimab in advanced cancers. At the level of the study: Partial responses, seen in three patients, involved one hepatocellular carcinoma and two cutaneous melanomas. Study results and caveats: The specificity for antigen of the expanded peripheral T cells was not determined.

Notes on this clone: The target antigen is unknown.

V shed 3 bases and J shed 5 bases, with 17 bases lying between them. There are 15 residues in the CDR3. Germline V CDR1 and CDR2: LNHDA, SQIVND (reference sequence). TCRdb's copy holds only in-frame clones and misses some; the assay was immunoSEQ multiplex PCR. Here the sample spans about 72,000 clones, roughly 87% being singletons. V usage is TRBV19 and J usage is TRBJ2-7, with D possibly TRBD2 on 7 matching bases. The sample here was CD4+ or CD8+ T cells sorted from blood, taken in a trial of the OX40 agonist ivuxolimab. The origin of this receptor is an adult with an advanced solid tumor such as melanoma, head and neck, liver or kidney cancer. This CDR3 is CASSMGGAFENEQYF. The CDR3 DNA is TGTGCCAGTAGTATGGGGGGGGCGTTTGAGAACGAGCAGTACTTC.